The T cell receptor (beta chain) described here comes from a study of Ad26.COV2.S vaccination and SARS-CoV-2 variants. The CDR3 contains 13 residues. Looked up from germline, CDR1 is SGDLS and CDR2 is YYNGEE. V gave up 3 bases and J gave up 1 base, with 7 bases separating them. Described treatment: over 15 received Ad26.COV2.S at low or high dose, single or two shots; roughly 5 received placebo; per-sample allocation not given. Sampling was done on day 63 after the first vaccine or placebo injection. This Boston cohort included adults aged 18-55 years. The vaccine delivered Wuhan-strain SARS-CoV-2 spike through an Ad26 vector. Clones were sequenced by immunoSEQ multiplex PCR, and TCRdb holds only the in-frame ones, with some missing. This table holds a few hundred thousand clones, 90% found once. On this clone itself: Its specificity is not known. This CDR3 is also generated by other DNA sequences in the sample.

Whole-study findings and limits: Marked by substantial breadth, spike-specific CD8+ and CD4+ T cell responses were reportedly seen after vaccination.

This chain joins TRBV9 and TRBJ1-1; D uncertain. The input for sequencing was peripheral blood, taken in a trial of Ad26.COV2.S vaccine versus placebo. This clonotype originated in a person aged 18-65 years who received the Ad26.COV2.S COVID-19 vaccine or a placebo. DNA for the CDR3: TGTGCCAGCAGCGCGGGTGGGAACACTGAAGCTTTCTTT. Residues: CASSAGGNTEAFF.